These T cell receptor beta chains were read from a single sample in a study of T cells after yellow fever vaccination. MiXCR was run by TCRdb on the 5' RACE reads, yielding one entry per CDR3 protein. The profile shows about 580,000 distinct CDR3 sequences, about a sixth of them singletons. Here the sequenced sample was PBMCs, taken 5 days after the first yellow fever vaccination. These receptors all stem from a man in his late teens or twenties who received the YFV17D yellow fever vaccine. Both conserved end residues are part of each CDR3. Fields, in order: J gene, D gene, V gene, clone size, CDR3 DNA, CDR3 protein. The D gene is left open where the match is weak. Clone size is not always given. Where it is, it says once, few, many or a class for expanded clones.

j_call: TRBJ1-4
d_call: -
v_call: TRBV14
clone_size: -
cdr3_nt: TGTGCCAGCACCTCGGGGGAAAAACTGTTTTTT
cdr3_aa: CASTSGEKLFF

j_call: TRBJ2-2
d_call: -
v_call: TRBV10-3
clone_size: -
cdr3_nt: TGTGCCATCAGTGAGTCGAGGTCGGTCAACACCGGGGAGCTGTTTTTT
cdr3_aa: CAISESRSVNTGELFF

j_call: TRBJ2-3
d_call: TRBD2
v_call: TRBV5-1
clone_size: few
cdr3_nt: TGCGCCAGCAGCTTGGAAACTAGCGGGGGGGGCACAGATACGCAGTATTTT
cdr3_aa: CASSLETSGGGTDTQYF

j_call: TRBJ1-1
d_call: TRBD1
v_call: TRBV29-1
clone_size: -
cdr3_nt: TGCAGCGCCGCACCCGGGACAGGGACGAACACTGAAGCTTTCTTT
cdr3_aa: CSAAPGTGTNTEAFF

j_call: TRBJ2-3
d_call: -
v_call: TRBV28
clone_size: few
cdr3_nt: TGTGCCAGCACCAGTGGCACAGATACGCAGTATTTT
cdr3_aa: CASTSGTDTQYF

j_call: TRBJ2-5
d_call: TRBD1
v_call: TRBV5-4
clone_size: -
cdr3_nt: TGTGCCAGCAGCTTGCAGGGGGCGACAGAGACCCAGTACTTC
cdr3_aa: CASSLQGATETQYF

j_call: TRBJ2-4
d_call: -
v_call: TRBV27
clone_size: -
cdr3_nt: TGTGCCAGCGGCGACTGGCGTAAAAACATTCAGTACTTC
cdr3_aa: CASGDWRKNIQYF

j_call: TRBJ1-6
d_call: TRBD1
v_call: TRBV5-1
clone_size: few
cdr3_nt: TGCGCCAGCAGCTTGGGGCCTCAGGGGGCGCGGTATAATTCACCCCTCCACTTT
cdr3_aa: CASSLGPQGARYNSPLHF

j_call: TRBJ2-4
d_call: TRBD2
v_call: TRBV12-3/TRBV12-4
clone_size: -
cdr3_nt: TGTGCCAGCAGTTTAAACGGGGGGGCCGGGAAAAAACAGTACTTC
cdr3_aa: CASSLNGGAGKKQYF

j_call: TRBJ2-7
d_call: TRBD1
v_call: TRBV10-3
clone_size: -
cdr3_nt: TGTGCCATCAACAACCCCTCAAATACAGGGGTTTACGAGCAGTACTTC
cdr3_aa: CAINNPSNTGVYEQYF

j_call: TRBJ2-7
d_call: -
v_call: TRBV2
clone_size: few
cdr3_nt: TGTGCCAGCGGACAGCTCCACTACGAGCAGTACTTC
cdr3_aa: CASGQLHYEQYF

j_call: TRBJ1-3
d_call: -
v_call: TRBV12-3/TRBV12-4
clone_size: few
cdr3_nt: TGTGCCAGCAGTTTACTTCAAGACTCTGGAAACACCATATATTTT
cdr3_aa: CASSLLQDSGNTIYF

j_call: TRBJ1-5
d_call: -
v_call: TRBV28
clone_size: few
cdr3_nt: TGTGCCAGCAGGGATACAGGGTCGCAGAGCAATCAGCCCCAGCATTTT
cdr3_aa: CASRDTGSQSNQPQHF

j_call: TRBJ2-6
d_call: -
v_call: TRBV18
clone_size: -
cdr3_nt: TGTGCCAGCTCACCACCGAGGAGCTCTGGGGCCAACGTCCTGACTTTC
cdr3_aa: CASSPPRSSGANVLTF

j_call: TRBJ2-1
d_call: -
v_call: TRBV4-3
clone_size: -
cdr3_nt: TGCGCCAGCAGCCAAGATCCTGGGGGGACTCCAGACCATGAGCAGTTCTTC
cdr3_aa: CASSQDPGGTPDHEQFF

j_call: TRBJ2-1
d_call: TRBD2
v_call: TRBV7-3
clone_size: -
cdr3_nt: TGTGCCAGCAGCTTACAGGATACGGGGGGCTCCTACAATGAGCAGTTCTTC
cdr3_aa: CASSLQDTGGSYNEQFF

j_call: TRBJ1-6
d_call: -
v_call: TRBV6-5
clone_size: few
cdr3_nt: TGTGCCAGCAGTTTCGCAGGGCCTAATTCACCCCTCCACTTT
cdr3_aa: CASSFAGPNSPLHF

j_call: TRBJ1-6
d_call: -
v_call: TRBV20-1
clone_size: few
cdr3_nt: TGCAGTGCCCCCAGGGGTCCCCCACCCCTCCACTTT
cdr3_aa: CSAPRGPPPLHF

j_call: TRBJ1-2
d_call: -
v_call: TRBV18
clone_size: -
cdr3_nt: TGTGCCAGCTCACCATCGGCAGGGCGACGAGGTGGCTACACCTTC
cdr3_aa: CASSPSAGRRGGYTF

j_call: TRBJ1-5
d_call: -
v_call: TRBV28
clone_size: few
cdr3_nt: TGTGCCAGCGGGCCAATAGATCAGCCCCAGCATTTT
cdr3_aa: CASGPIDQPQHF

j_call: TRBJ1-4
d_call: -
v_call: TRBV12-3/TRBV12-4
clone_size: few
cdr3_nt: TGTGCCAGCAAGGCAGGGTCTCTCGAAAAACTGTTTTTT
cdr3_aa: CASKAGSLEKLFF

j_call: TRBJ2-1
d_call: -
v_call: TRBV5-1
clone_size: few
cdr3_nt: TGCGCCAGCGCAACAGAGGCTGCCCACAATGAGCAGTTCTTC
cdr3_aa: CASATEAAHNEQFF

j_call: TRBJ2-2
d_call: -
v_call: TRBV12-3/TRBV12-4
clone_size: many
cdr3_nt: TGTGCCAGCAGGCCATGGTGGGACACCGGGGAGCTGTTTTTT
cdr3_aa: CASRPWWDTGELFF

j_call: TRBJ2-7
d_call: -
v_call: TRBV3-1
clone_size: few
cdr3_nt: TGTGCCAGCAGTCCAAGACCGGGACATTCCTCCTACGAGCAGTACTTC
cdr3_aa: CASSPRPGHSSYEQYF

j_call: TRBJ1-3
d_call: -
v_call: TRBV7-2
clone_size: few
cdr3_nt: TGTGCCAGCAGCTTAAATGAAAGAGCTGGAAACACCATATATTTT
cdr3_aa: CASSLNERAGNTIYF

j_call: TRBJ2-1
d_call: -
v_call: TRBV20-1
clone_size: many
cdr3_nt: TGCAGTGCCGGAAACCAAATGAGCTCCTACAATGAGCAGTTCTTC
cdr3_aa: CSAGNQMSSYNEQFF

j_call: TRBJ2-1
d_call: TRBD2
v_call: TRBV7-2
clone_size: -
cdr3_nt: TGTGCCAGCAGCTACCAGGGGCGGGGGGGCCGAGGTGAGCAGTTCTTC
cdr3_aa: CASSYQGRGGRGEQFF

j_call: TRBJ2-2
d_call: -
v_call: TRBV4-3
clone_size: few
cdr3_nt: TGCGCCAGCAGCCAAGGGGGAGCGCGCGACACCGGGGAGCTGTTTTTT
cdr3_aa: CASSQGGARDTGELFF

j_call: TRBJ1-1
d_call: TRBD1
v_call: TRBV6-7
clone_size: few
cdr3_nt: TGTGCCAGCAGTTACCCGGCCGATAGACAGGGAAAGGTTGAAGCTTTCTTT
cdr3_aa: CASSYPADRQGKVEAFF

j_call: TRBJ2-1
d_call: TRBD2
v_call: TRBV6-1
clone_size: few
cdr3_nt: TGTGCCAGCAATAGCAGACTAGCGGGGGGGGATGAGCAGTTCTTC
cdr3_aa: CASNSRLAGGDEQFF

j_call: TRBJ1-1
d_call: -
v_call: TRBV7-6
clone_size: few
cdr3_nt: TGTGCCAGCAGCCCCGGTAAAGAGGGGAGGACTGAAGCTTTCTTT
cdr3_aa: CASSPGKEGRTEAFF

j_call: TRBJ2-5
d_call: TRBD2
v_call: TRBV11-1
clone_size: few
cdr3_nt: TGTGCCAGCAGCGGTGCAAATAACTGGACTAGCGGGGAAGAGACCCAGTACTTC
cdr3_aa: CASSGANNWTSGEETQYF

j_call: TRBJ2-1
d_call: TRBD2
v_call: TRBV18
clone_size: -
cdr3_nt: TGTGCCAGCTCACCCCCGGCTAGCGGGGGGTACAATGAGCAGTTCTTC
cdr3_aa: CASSPPASGGYNEQFF

j_call: TRBJ1-3
d_call: -
v_call: TRBV4-2
clone_size: few
cdr3_nt: TGTGCCAGCAGCCAAGAGAGGCTATCTGGAAACACCATATATTTT
cdr3_aa: CASSQERLSGNTIYF

j_call: TRBJ2-7
d_call: TRBD1
v_call: TRBV20-1
clone_size: -
cdr3_nt: TGCAGTGCTAGAGGGGCGGACAGGGAAGTCGGCTCCTACGAGCAGTACTTC
cdr3_aa: CSARGADREVGSYEQYF

j_call: TRBJ2-7
d_call: TRBD1
v_call: TRBV7-9
clone_size: few
cdr3_nt: TGTGCCAGCAGCGCCGGGACAGGGAGACTATACGAGCAGTACTTC
cdr3_aa: CASSAGTGRLYEQYF

j_call: TRBJ1-5
d_call: -
v_call: TRBV27
clone_size: few
cdr3_nt: TGTGCCAGCAGTCTCCGTGTGGGGTATCAGCCCCAGCATTTT
cdr3_aa: CASSLRVGYQPQHF

j_call: TRBJ1-6
d_call: -
v_call: TRBV27
clone_size: -
cdr3_nt: TGTGCCAGCAGTTTACGAGATTATTCACCCCTCCACTTT
cdr3_aa: CASSLRDYSPLHF

j_call: TRBJ2-7
d_call: -
v_call: TRBV3-1
clone_size: -
cdr3_nt: TGTGCCAGCAGCCAAGAGGGCAGAACTCACGAGCAGTACTTC
cdr3_aa: CASSQEGRTHEQYF

j_call: TRBJ2-2
d_call: -
v_call: TRBV7-9
clone_size: few
cdr3_nt: TGTGCCAGCAGCTTAGACTGGGCTGCCGGGGAGCTGTTTTTT
cdr3_aa: CASSLDWAAGELFF

j_call: TRBJ2-5
d_call: -
v_call: TRBV3-1
clone_size: few
cdr3_nt: TGTGCCAGCAGCCACCGGGCGCAAGAGACCCAGTACTTC
cdr3_aa: CASSHRAQETQYF

j_call: TRBJ2-1
d_call: -
v_call: TRBV5-1
clone_size: -
cdr3_nt: TGCGCCAGCAGCTTGAAGGTCTATGAGCAGTTCTTC
cdr3_aa: CASSLKVYEQFF

j_call: TRBJ2-3
d_call: TRBD1
v_call: TRBV6-1
clone_size: -
cdr3_nt: TGTGCCAGCAGCTCTGGACAGGAAAGGAGCACAGATACGCAGTATTTT
cdr3_aa: CASSSGQERSTDTQYF

j_call: TRBJ2-1
d_call: -
v_call: TRBV11-2
clone_size: -
cdr3_nt: TGTGCCAGCAGCCAAACAAACTACAATGAGCAGTTCTTC
cdr3_aa: CASSQTNYNEQFF

j_call: TRBJ1-1
d_call: TRBD1
v_call: TRBV5-8
clone_size: -
cdr3_nt: TGTGCCAGCAGCACTGGACAGGGGCGTGAAGCTTTCTTT
cdr3_aa: CASSTGQGREAFF

j_call: TRBJ2-6
d_call: -
v_call: TRBV5-1
clone_size: -
cdr3_nt: TGCGCCAGCAGCTTAGCCGGGACCCCTGGGGCCAACGTCCTGACTTTC
cdr3_aa: CASSLAGTPGANVLTF

j_call: TRBJ1-4
d_call: -
v_call: TRBV6-5
clone_size: -
cdr3_nt: TGTGCCACCAGTTACCTAACAGGGCATGAAAAACTGTTTTTT
cdr3_aa: CATSYLTGHEKLFF

j_call: TRBJ2-7
d_call: TRBD1
v_call: TRBV9
clone_size: -
cdr3_nt: TGTGCCAGCAGCGTAGAGGACAGGGGGTACGAGCAGTACTTC
cdr3_aa: CASSVEDRGYEQYF